The rows below give T cell receptor beta chains drawn from one sample of a study of T-cell reconstitution after alpha-beta-depleted transplantation in children. TCRdb processed the PCR reads anew with MiXCR; each CDR3 protein has one entry. Of about 640,000 distinct CDR3 sequences listed, about 15% are singletons. Sequencing was performed on PBMCs from the stem cell graft donor, taken from the stem cell graft. The receptors derive from a human donor who donated a stem cell graft to a child with acute myeloid leukemia. The CDR3 runs from the conserved cysteine through the conserved F or W. D genes are given only for firm matches. Only some rows state a clone size, as once, few, many or a class for expanded clones.

>TRBV24-1|TRBJ2-1|17|TRBD2|-
TGTGCCACCAGTGATCGAACTAGCGGGGGGGCCGGTGATGAGCAGTTCTTC
CATSDRTSGGAGDEQFF
>TRBV7-2|TRBJ1-6|14|-|many
TGTGCCAGCAGCCCCGGGCAGTATAATTCACCCCTCCACTTT
CASSPGQYNSPLHF
>TRBV7-9|TRBJ2-7|14|-|-
TGTGCCAGCAGCTTAGACGCGGGGAGCGACGAGCAGTACTTC
CASSLDAGSDEQYF
>TRBV6-5|TRBJ2-3|16|-|few
TGTGCCAGCAGTTATCGGGTTGGGGCTCGCACAGATACGCAGTATTTT
CASSYRVGARTDTQYF
>TRBV20-1|TRBJ1-2|13|-|many
TGCAGTGCTAGAGTGGGCAGGATGAATGGCTACACCTTC
CSARVGRMNGYTF
>TRBV20-1|TRBJ1-2|14|-|many
TGCAGTGCTAGAGATGGTAGGGCTGCCTATGGCTACACCTTC
CSARDGRAAYGYTF
>TRBV6-5|TRBJ2-7|15|-|many
TGTGCCAGCAGTTACTGGGGGGAAACCGACTACGAGCAGTACTTC
CASSYWGETDYEQYF
>TRBV20-1|TRBJ1-1|12|-|many
TGCAGCCAGGGGTTTCGGAACACTGAAGCTTTCTTT
CSQGFRNTEAFF
>TRBV12-3/TRBV12-4|TRBJ1-5|14|-|few
TGTGCCAGCAGTTTTAGGGCAGGTGATCAGCCCCAGCATTTT
CASSFRAGDQPQHF
>TRBV7-9|TRBJ2-3|15|-|-
TGTGCCAGCAGCCCAGCATCGCAGGGTGAAGATACGCAGTATTTT
CASSPASQGEDTQYF
>TRBV29-1|TRBJ2-7|13|-|many
TGCAGCGTTGGGAGAGGACCCTCCTACGAGCAGTACTTC
CSVGRGPSYEQYF
>TRBV20-1|TRBJ2-1|12|-|many
TGCAGTGCTAGGGACCAAAAGAATGAGCAGTTCTTC
CSARDQKNEQFF
>TRBV15|TRBJ1-2|15|-|-
TGTGCCACCAGCAGAGATGGGGGGGGCGCGCGGGGCTACACCTTC
CATSRDGGGARGYTF
>TRBV6-2/TRBV6-3|TRBJ1-5|13|TRBD1|few
TGTGCCAGCAGTACAGGGGGCGGGGAGCCCCAGCATTTT
CASSTGGGEPQHF
>TRBV20-1|TRBJ2-3|13|-|many
TGCAGTGCTCCCGGACAGACCACAGATACGCAGTATTTT
CSAPGQTTDTQYF
>TRBV4-3|TRBJ2-7|13|-|many
TGCGCCAGCAGCCATGCTGACAGGTACGAGCAGTACTTC
CASSHADRYEQYF
>TRBV20-1|TRBJ2-7|13|-|many
TGCAGTGCTAGAGATTACAGGGATTACGAGCAGTACTTC
CSARDYRDYEQYF
>TRBV9|TRBJ2-3|17|TRBD2|once
TGTGCCAGCAGCGTAATGACTAGCGGGGGGGCCGCAGATACGCAGTATTTT
CASSVMTSGGAADTQYF
>TRBV6-5|TRBJ2-5|15|-|many
TGTGCCAGCAGTTATCTAGCCCGGGGAGTTGAGACCCAGTACTTC
CASSYLARGVETQYF
>TRBV20-1|TRBJ1-1|13|-|many
TGCAGTGCTAAGGGCAGCATGAACACTGAAGCTTTCTTT
CSAKGSMNTEAFF
>TRBV20-1|TRBJ2-1|15|-|few
TGCAGTGCCCCCCTCCAGGGGGGCGGGAACAATGAGCAGTTCTTC
CSAPLQGGGNNEQFF
>TRBV25-1|TRBJ2-5|11|-|-
TGTGCCAGCAGTGAAGGGCCTTCTCAGTACTTC
CASSEGPSQYF
>TRBV4-2|TRBJ2-3|15|-|many
TGTGCCAGCAGCCAAGTGTACAGTAGCACAGATACGCAGTATTTT
CASSQVYSSTDTQYF
>TRBV20-1|TRBJ1-1|15|TRBD1|few
TGCAGTGCTAGGGAAAATACAGGGGCCGGTACTGAAGCTTTCTTT
CSARENTGAGTEAFF
>TRBV5-5|TRBJ1-5|16|TRBD1|many
TGTGCCAGCAGCTTGACAGGGGATGGTGTCAATCAGCCCCAGCATTTT
CASSLTGDGVNQPQHF
>TRBV25-1|TRBJ1-2|16|TRBD1|-
TGTGCCAGCAGTGAATATTTTCACAGGGGGGTTTATGGCTACACCTTC
CASSEYFHRGVYGYTF
>TRBV29-1|TRBJ2-1|12|-|many
TGCAGCGTTGAGGGGGCATGGAATGAGCAGTTCTTC
CSVEGAWNEQFF
>TRBV20-1|TRBJ1-2|15|TRBD1|many
TGCAGTGCTGGGACGGGACAGTCCGGGAACTATGGCTACACCTTC
CSAGTGQSGNYGYTF
>TRBV7-9|TRBJ1-1|14|-|few
TGTGCCAGCAGCACTATGGGAGGGGGCACTGAAGCTTTCTTT
CASSTMGGGTEAFF
>TRBV19|TRBJ2-2|15|TRBD2|-
TGTGCCAGTAGTATCGCTAGCGGGGGAGCCGGGGAGCTGTTTTTT
CASSIASGGAGELFF
>TRBV6-5|TRBJ2-7|14|-|many
TGTGCCAGCAGTTACCGGACAAATTCCTACGAGCAGTACTTC
CASSYRTNSYEQYF
>TRBV20-1|TRBJ1-4|14|TRBD1|few
TGCAGTGCTAGACAGGGGGCGCGAAGTGAAAAACTGTTTTTT
CSARQGARSEKLFF
>TRBV24-1|TRBJ2-3|12|-|many
TGTGCCACCAGGGACTTCGCAGATACGCAGTATTTT
CATRDFADTQYF
>TRBV7-3|TRBJ2-3|16|TRBD2|many
TGTGCCAGCAGCTTGGTGATAGCGGGGGGACTAGATACGCAGTATTTT
CASSLVIAGGLDTQYF
>TRBV28|TRBJ2-5|11|-|once
TGTGCCAGCAACCTGATGGGATCCCAGTACTTC
CASNLMGSQYF
>TRBV12-3/TRBV12-4|TRBJ2-1|15|-|few
TGTGCCAGCAGGTCCCCCACCGGGGGTGACAATGAGCAGTTCTTC
CASRSPTGGDNEQFF
>TRBV20-1|TRBJ1-4|13|TRBD1|many
TGCAGTGCTCCCACAGGGGGGAGTGAAAAACTGTTTTTT
CSAPTGGSEKLFF
>TRBV5-6|TRBJ1-1|14|-|many
TGTGCCAGCAGCCTACTTGGGGACACAACTGAAGCTTTCTTT
CASSLLGDTTEAFF
>TRBV29-1|TRBJ1-1|14|-|many
TGCAGCGCTGACCCTAAGACAGGAGTCACTGAAGCTTTCTTT
CSADPKTGVTEAFF
>TRBV12-3/TRBV12-4|TRBJ1-4|13|-|many
TGTGCCAGCAGTTCCCCTGGAATAGAAAAACTGTTTTTT
CASSSPGIEKLFF
>TRBV6-2/TRBV6-3|TRBJ2-5|15|-|-
TGTGCCAGCAGTTACCTGACAGGTTGGGGCGAGACCCAGTACTTC
CASSYLTGWGETQYF